This record looks at one TCR beta chain sequence and its context. The data were taken from a study of blood T cell repertoires in COVID-19. The overall study: The study drew acute and convalescent COVID-19 samples from the United States, Italy and Spain. T cells, B-cell-depleted T cells, or PBMCs provided the cDNA or gDNA that served as material.

V trimming: 1 base; J trimming: 6 bases; junction bases outside the gene matches: 7. Germline values: CDR1 SEHNR, CDR2 FQNEAQ (reference sequence). The CDR3 is 16 residues long. In the original analysis: Amplification from reference gene primers served as the basis for estimated nucleated cell counts. Sequencing was performed with immunoSEQ multiplex PCR; in TCRdb, only in-frame clones are kept and a portion is missing. V and J calls and clone size come straight from that table; D and trimming were deduced from the DNA. The data contain about 230,000 clones, 80% to 90% of them singletons. The sequenced material came from peripheral blood. The sequence derives from a woman aged 40-49 years who had recovered from COVID-19. The V gene is TRBV7-9, the J gene TRBJ2-2, with TRBD1 matching over 8 bases. The CDR3 is CASSLVVTGAPGELFF. For the CDR3, the DNA is TGTGCCAGCAGCTTAGTGGTGACAGGGGCCCCCGGGGAGCTGTTTTTT.